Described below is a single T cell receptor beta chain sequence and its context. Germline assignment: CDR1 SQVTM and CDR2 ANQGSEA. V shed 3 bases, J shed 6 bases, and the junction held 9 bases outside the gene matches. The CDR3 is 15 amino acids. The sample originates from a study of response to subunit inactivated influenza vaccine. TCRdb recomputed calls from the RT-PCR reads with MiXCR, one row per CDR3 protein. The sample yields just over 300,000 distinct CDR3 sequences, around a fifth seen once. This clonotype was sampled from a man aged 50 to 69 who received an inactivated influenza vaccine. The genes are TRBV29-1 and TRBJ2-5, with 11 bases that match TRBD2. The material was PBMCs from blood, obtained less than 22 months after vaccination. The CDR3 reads CSVDSTSGTHKTQYF. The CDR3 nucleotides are TGCAGCGTTGATTCGACTAGCGGGACCCATAAGACCCAGTACTTC.